Each of the 25 T cell receptor beta chains below was sequenced from the same sample in a study of blood T cell repertoires in COVID-19. TCRdb's copy holds only in-frame clones and misses some; the assay was immunoSEQ multiplex PCR. The sample holds 330,000 or so clones, roughly 86% seen once. Sequenced input: PBMCs or T cells enriched from blood (not recorded which). Every receptor here comes from a man in his forties in a cohort exposed to, infected with or recovered from COVID-19 (not recorded which).

This clone was observed once. This sequence joins TRBV7-8 and TRBJ2-7; 11 nucleotides line up with TRBD2. Germline V gene sequence: CDR1 SGHVS, CDR2 FQNEAQ. With V trimmed by 5 bases and J by 4 bases, 13 bases remained unmatched. The CDR3 has 17 residues. In DNA, the CDR3 is TGTGCCAGCAGCCCCTGGGGGGTTAGCGGGAGGGGATACGAGCAGTACTTC. Translated, it gives CASSPWGVSGRGYEQYF.

The CDR3 sequence: CASSHDRGGTGELFF. The DNA of the CDR3 is TGTGCCAGCAGCCATGACAGGGGCGGCACCGGGGAGCTGTTTTTT. The chain couples TRBV3-1 (or the pseudogene TRBV3-2) to TRBJ2-2, with 8 positions matching TRBD1. The V gene end was trimmed by 3 bases and the J gene end by 4 bases; junction bases not matched to a gene: 4. The length of the CDR3 is 15 residues. Germline V CDR1 and CDR2: LGHDT, YNNKEL (reference sequence).

The V gene is TRBV15, the J gene TRBJ2-1, with TRBD2 identical over 15 bases. Germline CDR1 LNHNV, CDR2 YYDKDF (reference sequence). The V segment lost 0 bases and the J segment 1 base; nucleotides outside the gene matches: 4. The CDR3 contains 19 residues. CDR3 loop: CATSREGLAGGMSYNEQFF. The DNA of the CDR3 is TGTGCCACCAGCAGAGAGGGACTAGCGGGAGGTATGTCCTACAATGAGCAGTTCTTC.

The chain is built from TRBV3-1 (or the pseudogene TRBV3-2) and TRBJ1-1, with D uncertain. The germline CDR1 and CDR2 sequences are LGHDT and YNNKEL (reference sequence). The ends were cut back, 1 base at V and 13 bases at J, with 13 bases in the middle. This CDR3 is 12 amino acids long. CDR3 in amino acids: CASSQGEQEGFF. The CDR3 bases are TGTGCCAGCAGCCAAGGGGAGCAGGAGGGTTTCTTT.

This rearrangement joins TRBV4-2 to TRBJ1-1, with D hard to call. Germline CDR1 is LGHNA and CDR2 is YNFKEQ. The length of the CDR3 is 13 residues. Trimming took 1 base from V and 8 from J, leaving 11 bases between them. The chain's CDR3 is CASSQADKPEAFF. The CDR3 coding sequence is TGTGCCAGCAGCCAAGCTGACAAGCCGGAAGCTTTCTTT.

The chain joins TRBV19 to TRBJ2-4; tentatively, D is TRBD2 (6 bases). This CDR3 has 15 residues. CDR1 is LNHDA and CDR2 is SQIVND in the germline V gene (reference sequence). Trimming left V 3 bases short and J 0 bases short, with 9 bases between. CDR3 sequence (DNA): TGTGCCAGTAGTATCGGCGGGACAGCCAAAAACATTCAGTACTTC. Translating gives CASSIGGTAKNIQYF.

CDR3 in DNA: TGCGCCAGCTTTCGTGACAGGGTAAACACTGAAGCTTTCTTT. As protein: CASFRDRVNTEAFF. V and J are TRBV5-1 and TRBJ1-1; 7 nucleotides agree with TRBD1. Germline V gene data show CDR1 as SGHRS and CDR2 as YFSETQ. Losses at the gene ends were 7 bases for V and 2 bases for J; bases not matched to a gene: 8. The CDR3 has 14 amino acids.

The J gene is TRBJ2-1, the V gene TRBV7-8; 10 bases agree with TRBD2. V shed 1 base, J shed 9 bases, and the junction held 6 bases outside the gene matches. Germline V gene sequence: CDR1 SGHVS, CDR2 FQNEAQ. The CDR3 is 15 amino acids. For the CDR3, the DNA is TGTGCCAGCAGCTTAGTTCCTAGCGGGAGAGGTGAGCAGTTCTTC. It codes for CASSLVPSGRGEQFF.

V is TRBV10-1 and J is TRBJ2-7; D is unresolved. Trimming left V 7 bases short and J 0 bases short, with 7 bases between. CDR1 WNHNN and CDR2 SYGVQD come from the germline V gene (reference sequence). This CDR3 region has 12 residues. DNA of the CDR3: TGCGCCAGCAACCCTAGCTCCTACGAGCAGTACTTC. Amino acid sequence: CASNPSSYEQYF.

The chain has TRBV7-2 and TRBJ1-2; TRBD1 is a possible D gene (5 bases). V was cut by 3 bases and J by 8 bases, with 16 bases left in between. The CDR3 extends over 14 amino acids. The germline V gene encodes CDR1 SGHTA and CDR2 FQGNSA. The CDR3 reads CASSFNAGPWGYTF. CDR3 in DNA: TGTGCCAGCAGCTTTAACGCAGGGCCGTGGGGCTACACCTTC. Complete variable domain (other parts from reference TRBV7-2 and TRBJ1-2): GAGVSQSPSNKVTEKGKDVELRCDPISGHTALYWYRQSLGQGLEFLIYFQGNSAPDKSGLPSDRFSAERTGGSVSTLTIQRTQQEDSAVYLCASSFNAGPWGYTFGSGTRLTVV.

This chain uses TRBV7-9 with TRBJ2-3; D unresolved. Trimming removed 0 bases from V and 0 bases from J, with 4 bases in between. Looked up from germline, CDR1 is SEHNR and CDR2 is FQNEAQ (reference sequence). The CDR3 has 14 residues. In DNA, the CDR3 is TGTGCCAGCAGCTTAGCGGAGAGCACAGATACGCAGTATTTT. Amino acid sequence: CASSLAESTDTQYF.

The chain joins TRBV5-1 to TRBJ2-7, with 9 bases identical to TRBD2. Germline trimming cut 4 bases from V and 5 bases from J; bases unmatched to any gene: 1. Per germline, CDR1 SGHRS and CDR2 YFSETQ. CDR3 length equals 12 residues. The CDR3 protein is CASSSGGNEQYF. The CDR3 DNA reads TGCGCCAGCAGCAGCGGGGGGAACGAGCAGTACTTC.

V gene TRBV2 combines with J gene TRBJ1-2, with D possibly matching TRBD1 (6 bases). Germline V gene sequence: CDR1 SNHLY, CDR2 FYNNEI. The CDR3 runs to 13 residues. V was clipped by 4 bases and J by 6 bases, with 12 bases between them. Written as DNA, the CDR3 is TGTGCCAGCAGTGCCGGGGGGCCCCATGGCTACACCTTC. Amino acid sequence: CASSAGGPHGYTF.

This chain connects TRBV18 to TRBJ2-7; D remains ambiguous. The CDR3 totals 12 residues. Looked up from germline, CDR1 is KGHSH and CDR2 is LQKENI. Trimming pared 6 bases from V and 1 base from J, leaving 7 bases between. The CDR3 nucleotides read TGTGCCAGCTCTCGGTCGTCCTACGAGCAGTACTTC. It translates to CASSRSSYEQYF.

The chain links TRBV6-5 to TRBJ2-1; TRBD2 aligns across 12 bases. CDR1 and CDR2 (germline): MNHEY, SVGAGI. The V gene end was trimmed by 6 bases and the J gene end by 2 bases; junction bases not matched to a gene: 2. The CDR3 contains 15 residues. The CDR3 protein is CASRRLAGAYNEQFF. The CDR3 nucleotides are TGTGCCAGCAGGCGACTAGCGGGAGCCTACAATGAGCAGTTCTTC.

The chain uses TRBV4-1 and TRBJ2-3; possible D gene TRBD2, 5 bases. The CDR3 sequence is 14 residues long. CDR1 MGHRA and CDR2 YSYEKL come from the germline V gene. The V gene lost 3 bases and the J gene lost 0 bases, with 7 bases spanning the gap. The CDR3 nucleotides are TGCGCCAGCAGCCATACTAGGAGCACAGATACGCAGTATTTT. It encodes CASSHTRSTDTQYF.

This chain links TRBV19 with TRBJ1-5, with 8 bases identical to TRBD1. The CDR3 has 15 amino acids. V gave up 3 bases and J gave up 2 bases; unmatched junction bases: 3. Germline assignment: CDR1 LNHDA and CDR2 SQIVND (reference sequence). The CDR3 DNA sequence: TGTGCCAGTAGTATTGACAGGGGCGGCAATCAGCCCCAGCATTTT. Its translation is CASSIDRGGNQPQHF.

This clone turned up a few times. The V and J genes are TRBV5-4 and TRBJ1-2; 7 nucleotides align to TRBD1. The CDR3 runs 15 residues. Germline V gene sequence: CDR1 SGHNT, CDR2 YYREEE (reference sequence). The junction had 7 bases not matched to a gene; V was cut back by 2 bases and J by 3 bases. CDR3 nucleotides: TGTGCCAGCAGCTTTGGGGCCGGGACAGACTATGGCTACACCTTC. Translation: CASSFGAGTDYGYTF.

This clone was seen a few times. The V gene is TRBV19, the J gene TRBJ2-3, with 7 bases lining up with TRBD1. The length of the CDR3 is 16 residues. The V segment lost 3 bases and the J segment 1 base; nucleotides outside the gene matches: 7. The germline V gene encodes CDR1 LNHDA and CDR2 SQIVND (reference sequence). The CDR3 spells CASSIGQGVRTDTQYF. The CDR3 DNA is TGTGCCAGTAGTATTGGGCAGGGGGTCCGCACAGATACGCAGTATTTT.

The rearrangement uses TRBV7-2 and TRBJ2-1; TRBD1 is a possible D gene (6 bases). Looked up from germline, CDR1 is SGHTA and CDR2 is FQGNSA. This CDR3 region has 16 residues. V dropped 5 bases and J dropped 5 bases, with 19 bases sitting between them. The CDR3 spells CASSLRQARPDNEQFF. CDR3 sequence (DNA): TGTGCCAGCAGCCTAAGACAGGCTCGACCAGACAATGAGCAGTTCTTC.

The chain uses TRBV19 and TRBJ2-1; 7 positions match TRBD2. V was pared by 9 bases and J by 8 bases, with 16 bases of the junction left unmatched. The CDR3 is 15 residues long. In germline, CDR1 is LNHDA, CDR2 SQIVND (reference sequence). CDR3 DNA sequence: TGTGCCAGCCGGTCCTGGGAGGGGATTAAGGATGAGCAGTTCTTC. It encodes CASRSWEGIKDEQFF. Drawing the rest from reference TRBV19 and TRBJ2-1, the complete variable domain is DGGITQSPKYLFRKEGQNVTLSCEQNLNHDAMYWYRQDPGQGLRLIYYSQIVNDFQKGDIAEGYSVSREKKESFPLTVTSAQKNPTAFYLCASRSWEGIKDEQFFGPGTRLTVL.

The genes are TRBV18 and TRBJ1-2; TRBD1 matches at 8 bases. The V and J ends lost 2 bases and 4 bases, in that order; junction bases with no gene match: 3. CDR1 KGHSH and CDR2 LQKENI come from the germline V gene. CDR3 length: 14 residues. CDR3 sequence reads: CASSPATGAYGYTF. As DNA, the CDR3 is TGTGCCAGCTCACCAGCGACAGGGGCCTATGGCTACACCTTC.

The V and J genes are TRBV19 and TRBJ1-6, with TRBD1 identical over 9 bases. The trim removed 6 bases at V and 7 bases at J, leaving 4 bases unmatched. The V gene's germline CDR1 is LNHDA and CDR2 SQIVND (reference sequence). CDR3 size: 14 residues. The CDR3 loop is CASREGTGNSPLHF. CDR3 nucleotide sequence: TGTGCCAGTAGAGAAGGGACAGGGAATTCACCCCTCCACTTT. Full variable domain (missing parts from reference TRBV19 and TRBJ1-6): DGGITQSPKYLFRKEGQNVTLSCEQNLNHDAMYWYRQDPGQGLRLIYYSQIVNDFQKGDIAEGYSVSREKKESFPLTVTSAQKNPTAFYLCASREGTGNSPLHFGNGTRLTVT.

This chain uses TRBV5-1 with TRBJ2-3; 11 bases are shared with TRBD1. This CDR3 is built from 14 residues. Losses at the gene ends were 2 bases for V and 6 bases for J; bases not matched to a gene: 2. Per the germline V gene, CDR1 is SGHRS and CDR2 is YFSETQ. The CDR3 DNA follows: TGCGCCAGCAGCTTCGGGACAGGGGGGGATACGCAGTATTTT. It encodes CASSFGTGGDTQYF.

The V call is TRBV18, the J call TRBJ2-3; 11 nucleotides agree with TRBD2. This CDR3 region has 16 residues. Germline assignment: CDR1 KGHSH and CDR2 LQKENI. V gave up 6 bases and J gave up 4 bases; unmatched junction bases: 9. In nucleotides, the CDR3 is TGTGCCAGCTCTCGAAAGGGACTAGCGGAGGCAGATACGCAGTATTTT. Translating gives CASSRKGLAEADTQYF.